These 2 T cell receptor beta chains came from one sample sequenced in a study of blood T cells in healthy people across ages. Next came a second PCR, run for about 7 to 12 cycles, which used a sample-barcoded 5' primer along with a J-beta primer mix. TCRdb ran MiXCR on the 5' RACE reads and lists one entry per CDR3 protein. The sample lists hundreds of thousands of distinct CDR3 sequences, 45% to 70% occurring once. The sample taken for sequencing was blood. Receptors originate from a man aged 35 to 55 in good health.

This clonotype was counted only a few times. The rearrangement joins TRBV7-3 to TRBJ2-6; D remains ambiguous. Trimming stripped 3 bases from V and 4 bases from J, with 4 bases between. The CDR3 runs 13 residues. Germline V CDR1 and CDR2: SGHTA, FQGTGA. The CDR3 nucleotides read TGTGCCAGCAGCTTTTACGGGGCCAACGTCCTGACTTTC. Its translation: CASSFYGANVLTF. Complete variable domain (other parts from reference TRBV7-3 and TRBJ2-6): GAGVSQTPSNKVTEKGKYVELRCDPISGHTALYWYRQSLGQGPEFLIYFQGTGAADDSGLPNDRFFAVRPEGSVSTLKIQRTERGDSAVYLCASSFYGANVLTFGAGSRLTVL.

This chain uses TRBV3-1 with TRBJ2-5, with 13 positions matching TRBD2. CDR3 size: 14 residues. The V gene's germline CDR1 is LGHDT and CDR2 YNNKEL (reference sequence). Trimming removed 3 bases from V and 8 bases from J; junction bases left unmatched: 3. Here the CDR3 DNA reads TGTGCCAGCAGCCAGGGGACTAGCGGGGCAACCCAGTACTTC. Translation: CASSQGTSGATQYF.